A selection of T cell receptor beta chains follows, all from one sample in a study of human CD8 memory T cell subsets. From its re-call of the 5' RACE reads, TCRdb lists each CDR3 protein once, without DNA. The sample's table shows thousands of distinct CDR3 sequences. The source material was CD8+ T cells from PBMCs. Every receptor here comes from a human donor in good health. Both conserved end residues are part of each CDR3. The order of the fields is V gene, clone size, J gene, CDR3 protein. Not all rows give a size; the values are once, few, many and, for expanded clones, a class.

TRBV29-1	-	TRBJ2-5	CSVEDFTALYQETQYF
TRBV28	-	TRBJ2-5	CASSLSTSLQYF
TRBV27	-	TRBJ2-1	CASGLRGSYNEQFF
TRBV7-9	-	TRBJ1-6	CASRPVTVSPLHF
TRBV20-1	-	TRBJ2-1	CSAKTSVSYEQFF
TRBV2	medium-sized	TRBJ2-1	CASSAFTNEQFF
TRBV2	medium-sized	TRBJ2-7	CASSDGSTYEQYF
TRBV9	-	TRBJ2-1	CASSLPGLNNEQFF
TRBV19	-	TRBJ2-1	CASSPAQRGLNEQFF
TRBV12-3/TRBV12-4	-	TRBJ1-2	CASSFGTGANYGYTF
TRBV24-1	-	TRBJ2-2	CATSDSGWSGRARDGELFF
TRBV12-5	-	TRBJ2-2	CASGSGGGATGELFF
TRBV5-1	medium-sized	TRBJ1-2	CASSLERDNYGYTF
TRBV9	medium-sized	TRBJ2-1	CASTIGGAGGDEQFF
TRBV4-1	-	TRBJ2-1	CASSQLAGGPRWIGQFF
TRBV11-2	-	TRBJ1-4	CASSLGQYLNEKLFF
TRBV28	-	TRBJ2-1	CASSLSRQQNNEQFF
TRBV7-9	-	TRBJ2-7	CASSEDRGAYEQYF
TRBV5-1	-	TRBJ2-7	CASSPVPGDRGPGEQYF
TRBV5-1	-	TRBJ2-1	CASSSGGSSYNEQFF
TRBV11-2	medium-sized	TRBJ2-5	CASSGRGQETQYF
TRBV7-8	-	TRBJ1-1	CASSLVEGHTEAFF
TRBV29-1	-	TRBJ2-2	CSVEDWNTGELFF
TRBV11-2	-	TRBJ2-3	CASSSMADTQYF
TRBV5-1	-	TRBJ2-7	CASSLDPGTYEQYF
TRBV20-1	-	TRBJ1-2	CSARESANYGYTF
TRBV5-1	medium-sized	TRBJ1-1	CASSLVEMNTEAFF
TRBV12-3/TRBV12-4	medium-sized	TRBJ2-2	CASSRAPSGELFF
TRBV6-6	medium-sized	TRBJ2-7	CASRGQRGSYEQYF
TRBV6-5	-	TRBJ1-2	CASSNPGDRLNGYTF
TRBV19	-	TRBJ1-2	CASSQDRAAGYTF
TRBV3-1	medium-sized	TRBJ1-2	CASSLGATGDYGYTF
TRBV6-6	-	TRBJ2-5	CASSAGETQYF
TRBV5-1	medium-sized	TRBJ1-2	CASSLEGGPYGYTF
TRBV9	-	TRBJ2-1	CASSESTSYNEQFF
TRBV27	-	TRBJ2-7	CASSLVGGFSNFDSSYEQYF
TRBV15	-	TRBJ1-5	CATSRGRGTQPQHF
TRBV5-1	-	TRBJ2-7	CASSSTPGQGAHEQYF
TRBV11-2	-	TRBJ2-1	CASSLDFDEQFF